Below are 31 T cell receptor beta chains sequenced from a single sample in a study of cytomegalovirus exposure and HLA in healthy donors. The PCR employed 60 Vbeta primers together with 13 Jbeta primers. Measured with immunoSEQ multiplex PCR; TCRdb has only the in-frame clones, and not every one. Of 150,000 to 200,000 clones in the sample, about 75% were seen once. The sample comprised PBMCs. These TCRs come from a male donor in good health and CMV-seropositive.

This clone was seen a handful of times. The rearrangement joins TRBV25-1 to TRBJ1-1; D is uncertain. The CDR3 is made up of 12 amino acids. Germline-derived CDR1 and CDR2 are MGHDK and SYGVNS. V was clipped by 3 bases and J by 5 bases, with 7 bases between them. The DNA of the CDR3 is TGTGCCAGCAGTGAGCGGAATACTGAAGCTTTCTTT. Translating gives CASSERNTEAFF. The full variable domain, completed using reference TRBV25-1 and TRBJ1-1, is EADIYQTPRYLVIGTGKKITLECSQTMGHDKMYWYQQDPGMELHLIHYSYGVNSTEKGDLSSESTVSRIRTEHFPLTLESARPSHTSQYLCASSERNTEAFFGQGTRLTVV.

The genes are TRBV6-1 and TRBJ2-7, with 11 bases lining up with TRBD1. The CDR3 is made up of 14 amino acids. The germline V gene encodes CDR1 MNHNS and CDR2 SASEGT. The ends lost 11 bases at V and 4 bases at J; junction bases unmatched: 10. The CDR3 bases are TGTGCCGCGTCCCGGGGACAGGGGGTTTACGAGCAGTACTTC. It codes for CAASRGQGVYEQYF.

The J gene is TRBJ2-3, the V gene TRBV5-6; D remains ambiguous. Germline V gene sequence: CDR1 SGHDT, CDR2 YYEEEE. The CDR3 runs to 14 residues. Deletions cut 0 bases from V and 2 bases from J, with 7 bases between. Here the CDR3 reads CASSLEQSTDTQYF. For the CDR3, the DNA is TGTGCCAGCAGCTTGGAGCAATCCACAGATACGCAGTATTTT.

The chain has TRBV6-6 and TRBJ1-1; D gene ambiguous. V was clipped by 6 bases and J by 7 bases, with 6 bases between them. The germline V gene has CDR1 MNHNY and CDR2 SVGAGI (reference sequence). CDR3 length: 10 amino acids. CDR3 sequence: CASRLFEAFF. CDR3 sequence (DNA): TGTGCCAGCAGGCTATTTGAAGCTTTCTTT.

CDR3 in DNA: TGTGCCAGTAGTATAGGGATACAGGGATCCCAGCATTTT. It is translated as CASSIGIQGSQHF. The chain recombines TRBV19 with TRBJ1-5; weak D call: TRBD1 (6 bases). Looked up from germline, CDR1 is LNHDA and CDR2 is SQIVND (reference sequence). Trimming stripped 1 base from V and 11 bases from J, with 12 bases between. The CDR3 totals 13 residues.

The chain links TRBV9 to TRBJ2-5; 8 bases fit TRBD2. The end of the DNA aligns better with TRBJ2-7, so the J call may be wrong. The CDR3 length is 14 residues. CDR1 is SGDLS and CDR2 is YYNGEE in the germline V gene. The CDR3 loop reads CASSVSGGYYEQYF. Here the CDR3 DNA reads TGTGCCAGCAGCGTAAGCGGGGGTTACTACGAGCAGTACTTC.

The rearrangement uses TRBV4-3 and TRBJ1-4; 7 bases align to TRBD1. The CDR3 has 14 amino acids. Unmatched junction bases numbered 9, after V lost 7 bases and J lost 7 bases. Germline V CDR1 and CDR2: LGHNA, YSLEER. In nucleotides, the CDR3 is TGCGCCAGCAATACCTACCAGGGGGGTGAAAAACTGTTTTTT. Translation: CASNTYQGGEKLFF.

The chain joins TRBV5-6 to TRBJ2-6, with TRBD2 matching over 14 bases. The ends lost 5 bases at V and 0 bases at J; junction bases unmatched: 4. Per germline, CDR1 SGHDT and CDR2 YYEEEE. The CDR3 is made up of 18 amino acids. The DNA of the CDR3 is TGTGCCAGCAGTTATGGACTAGCGGGGGGCTCTGGGGCCAACGTCCTGACTTTC. Encoded protein: CASSYGLAGGSGANVLTF. The complete variable domain, with remaining parts taken from reference TRBV5-6 and TRBJ2-6, reads DAGVTQSPTHLIKTRGQQVTLRCSPKSGHDTVSWYQQALGQGPQFIFQYYEEEERQRGNFPDRFSGHQFPNYSSELNVNALLLGDSALYLCASSYGLAGGSGANVLTFGAGSRLTVL.

The rearrangement links TRBV4-2 to TRBJ2-7; 13 positions agree with TRBD2. The germline V gene encodes CDR1 LGHNA and CDR2 YNFKEQ. The CDR3 extends over 14 amino acids. V trimming: 6 bases; J trimming: 6 bases; junction bases outside the gene matches: 5. The CDR3 DNA reads TGTGCCAGCAGTTCCAGGACTAGCGGGGGCGAGCAGTACTTC. Protein sequence: CASSSRTSGGEQYF.

J is TRBJ2-2 and V is TRBV6-5; TRBD1 might be the D (5 bases). Trimming took off 2 bases at V and 2 bases at J, with 12 bases between the two ends. The CDR3 runs to 16 residues. Germline CDR1 MNHEY, CDR2 SVGAGI. The CDR3 DNA reads as TGTGCCAGCAGTTACGTCCCAGGGATAAACACCGGGGAGCTGTTTTTT. Its protein is CASSYVPGINTGELFF.

The J gene is TRBJ2-2, the V gene TRBV9, with D tentatively TRBD1 (6 bases). The CDR3 consists of 15 residues. V gave up 3 bases and J gave up 6 bases, with 15 bases separating them. The germline V gene has CDR1 SGDLS and CDR2 YYNGEE. The CDR3 DNA reads TGTGCCAGCAGCGACCCTAGGGGGACCCCCGGGGAGCTGTTTTTT. This gives the protein CASSDPRGTPGELFF.

CDR3 bases: TGTGCCAGCAGTGACCCGGGACAGGGGAGGGGCGAGCAGTACTTC. Its protein is CASSDPGQGRGEQYF. The chain recombines TRBV2 with TRBJ2-7; 10 positions match TRBD1. Germline V gene lookup returns CDR1 SNHLY and CDR2 FYNNEI. Trimming removed 3 bases from V and 6 bases from J; junction bases left unmatched: 8. The CDR3 runs 15 residues.

This chain joins TRBV5-4 and TRBJ1-6; TRBD1 matches at 9 bases. This CDR3 region has 14 residues. V gave up 4 bases and J gave up 9 bases; unmatched junction bases: 5. Germline loops: CDR1 SGHNT, CDR2 YYREEE (reference sequence). The CDR3 reads CASSRTGEGSPLHF. Written as DNA, the CDR3 is TGTGCCAGCAGCCGGACAGGGGAGGGTTCACCCCTCCACTTT. The full variable domain, completed using reference TRBV5-4 and TRBJ1-6, is ETGVTQSPTHLIKTRGQQVTLRCSSQSGHNTVSWYQQALGQGPQFIFQYYREEENGRGNFPPRFSGLQFPNYSSELNVNALELDDSALYLCASSRTGEGSPLHFGNGTRLTVT.

The V gene is TRBV9, the J gene TRBJ2-2; 8 bases align to TRBD2. This CDR3 is built from 17 residues. V gave up 4 bases and J gave up 2 bases; unmatched junction bases: 10. Germline V CDR1 and CDR2: SGDLS, YYNGEE. In DNA, the CDR3 is TGTGCCAGCAGCCCACGGAGAGCGGGGGCCAACACCGGGGAGCTGTTTTTT. Translation gives CASSPRRAGANTGELFF.

This chain connects TRBV7-6 to TRBJ1-2; no clear D. Germline V CDR1 and CDR2: SGHVS, FNYEAQ. CDR3 length equals 13 residues. V was pared by 4 bases and J by 2 bases, with 8 bases between. CDR3 sequence: CASSSRENYGYTF. For the CDR3, the DNA is TGTGCCAGCAGCTCCCGGGAGAACTATGGCTACACCTTC. Full variable domain (missing parts from reference TRBV7-6 and TRBJ1-2): GAGVSQSPRYKVTKRGQDVALRCDPISGHVSLYWYRQALGQGPEFLTYFNYEAQQDKSGLPNDRFSAERPEGSISTLTIQRTEQRDSAMYRCASSSRENYGYTFGSGTRLTVV.

The chain carries TRBV4-2 and TRBJ2-1; D is unresolved. The germline CDR1 and CDR2 sequences are LGHNA and YNFKEQ. Trimming shortened V by 2 bases and J by 6 bases, and 8 bases separated the two germline ends. The CDR3 spans 13 residues. The CDR3 protein is CASSQSRSNEQFF. In DNA, the CDR3 is TGTGCCAGCAGCCAATCACGTAGCAATGAGCAGTTCTTC.

The rearrangement uses TRBV13 and TRBJ1-1, with 8 bases fitting TRBD1. V trimming: 3 bases; J trimming: 3 bases; junction bases outside the gene matches: 3. Germline CDR1 is PRHDT and CDR2 is FYEKMQ (reference sequence). The CDR3 runs to 14 residues. The CDR3 reads CASSFRTGYTEAFF. In nucleotides, the CDR3 is TGTGCCAGCAGCTTTAGGACAGGGTACACTGAAGCTTTCTTT.

The gene calls are TRBV29-1 and TRBJ1-1; possible D gene TRBD1, 6 bases. The germline gives CDR1 SQVTM, CDR2 ANQGSEA. The CDR3 has 13 residues. Trimming removed 6 bases at V and 0 bases at J, with 11 bases between. CDR3 in DNA: TGCAGCGTGTACAGGGCGATGAACACTGAAGCTTTCTTT. As protein: CSVYRAMNTEAFF. Combining the CDR3 with reference TRBV29-1 and TRBJ1-1 gives the whole variable domain SAVISQKPSRDICQRGTSLTIQCQVDSQVTMMFWYRQQPGQSLTLIATANQGSEATYESGFVIDKFPISRPNLTFSTLTVSNMSPEDSSIYLCSVYRAMNTEAFFGQGTRLTVV.

CDR3 nucleotides: TGTGCCAGCAAAGTAGGGGAGGGCACTGAAGCTTTCTTT. This translates into CASKVGEGTEAFF. The rearrangement uses TRBV7-3 and TRBJ1-1; D is perhaps TRBD1 (5 bases). The V gene's germline CDR1 is SGHTA and CDR2 FQGTGA. Trimming shortened V by 7 bases and J by 4 bases, and 13 bases separated the two germline ends. The CDR3 consists of 13 residues.

The V call is TRBV4-3, the J call TRBJ2-7, with 8 nucleotides matching TRBD1. V lost 0 bases and J lost 0; bases outside the gene matches: 7. The CDR3 spans 17 residues. Germline CDR1 reads LGHNA; CDR2 reads YSLEER. CDR3 in DNA: TGCGCCAGCAGCCAAGAGGCGACAGGGGTGAGCTCCTACGAGCAGTACTTC. Protein sequence: CASSQEATGVSSYEQYF.

This clone was observed a few times. The chain recombines TRBV5-6 with TRBJ1-2, with 9 bases aligning to TRBD1. Germline values: CDR1 SGHDT, CDR2 YYEEEE. The CDR3 is 15 amino acids. The ends lost 4 bases at V and 4 bases at J; junction bases unmatched: 8. Here the CDR3 reads CASSPVTGGFYGYTF. CDR3 nucleotides: TGTGCCAGCAGCCCGGTGACAGGGGGATTCTATGGCTACACCTTC.

CDR3 sequence: CASSPQLLNTEAFF. CDR3 sequence (DNA): TGTGCCAGCAGTCCACAGCTACTGAACACTGAAGCTTTCTTT. J is TRBJ1-1 and V is TRBV6-1; D ambiguous. Germline loops: CDR1 MNHNS, CDR2 SASEGT. Trimming shortened V by 5 bases and J by 0 bases, and 10 bases separated the two germline ends. This CDR3 contains 14 residues.

The chain couples TRBV5-3 to TRBJ1-2, with 12 bases that match TRBD1. TRBV5-3 falls under the ORF class, with uncertain function. The CDR3 consists of 15 residues. The junction had 12 bases not matched to a gene; V was cut back by 3 bases and J by 12 bases. The CDR3 DNA sequence: TGTGCCAGAAGCTCGGGACAGGGGGCCGGTAAGAAGGACACCTTC. Translation: CARSSGQGAGKKDTF.

V is TRBV15 and J is TRBJ1-1; D uncertain. Germline CDR1 reads LNHNV; CDR2 reads YYDKDF (reference sequence). The CDR3 consists of 16 residues. Trimming stripped 0 bases from V and 0 bases from J, with 11 bases between. In DNA form, the CDR3 reads TGTGCCACCAGCAGAGAGAGGGATACGATGAACACTGAAGCTTTCTTT. Translating it yields CATSRERDTMNTEAFF.

The CDR3 region is CASSVGGENLYEQYF. CDR3 nucleotide sequence: TGTGCCAGCAGCGTAGGGGGGGAAAACCTCTACGAGCAGTACTTC. This chain joins TRBV9 and TRBJ2-7, with D tentatively TRBD2 (6 bases). The V end was cut by 0 bases, the J end by 3 bases, with 13 bases between. Looked up from germline, CDR1 is SGDLS and CDR2 is YYNGEE. This CDR3 comprises 15 residues. The full variable domain, rest sourced from reference TRBV9 and TRBJ2-7, is DSGVTQTPKHLITATGQRVTLRCSPRSGDLSVYWYQQSLDQGLQFLIQYYNGEERAKGNILERFSAQQFPDLHSELNLSSLELGDSALYFCASSVGGENLYEQYFGPGTRLTVT.

This clone was found once. The chain combines TRBV11-2 with TRBJ1-1; TRBD1 is a possible D gene (6 bases). This CDR3 has 15 residues. CDR1 and CDR2 (germline): SGHAT, FQNNGV. V gave up 9 bases and J gave up 6 bases, with 23 bases separating them. This CDR3 reads CASIPLGGRRSEAFF. CDR3 nucleotide sequence: TGTGCCAGTATTCCTCTTGGGGGCCGGAGGTCTGAAGCTTTCTTT.

CDR3 loop: CAYPPRGSEKPGSYNEQFF. In DNA form, the CDR3 reads TGTGCCTACCCCCCGAGGGGGTCTGAAAAACCCGGCTCCTACAATGAGCAGTTCTTC. V gene TRBV5-4 combines with J gene TRBJ2-1, with a weak D call TRBD1 (6 bases). The CDR3 has 19 amino acids. With 10 bases removed from V and 0 bases from J, the gap between germline ends came to 29 bases. Germline-derived CDR1 and CDR2 are SGHNT and YYREEE (reference sequence).

V usage is TRBV6-5 and J usage is TRBJ2-7; D may be TRBD2 (6 bases). V lost 0 bases to trimming and J lost 0 bases, with 12 bases between them. The CDR3 totals 16 residues. CDR1 MNHEY and CDR2 SVGAGI come from the germline V gene. CDR3 sequence: CASSYSTAGGSYEQYF. In DNA form, the CDR3 reads TGTGCCAGCAGTTACTCGACAGCGGGCGGCTCCTACGAGCAGTACTTC.

Note on this clone: One junction end does not reproduce the germline sequence, and a read error may be involved. The CDR3 nucleotides read TGTGCCAGCAGGTCCTCTAGGAGCTCCCACGAGCAGTACTTC. Its protein product is CASRSSRSSHEQYF. The chain carries TRBV11-2 and TRBJ2-7, with D unclear. The CDR3 has 14 residues. Germline V gene sequence: CDR1 SGHAT, CDR2 FQNNGV.

The rearrangement joins TRBV11-2 to TRBJ1-1; a possible D gene is TRBD1 (5 bases). V shed 3 bases and J shed 5 bases, with 13 bases lying between them. Germline CDR1 and CDR2: SGHAT and FQNNGV. This CDR3 contains 14 residues. The CDR3 here is CASSFRVRETEAFF. The CDR3 nucleotides read TGTGCCAGCAGCTTCAGGGTTCGAGAAACTGAAGCTTTCTTT. Together with reference TRBV11-2 and TRBJ1-1, the CDR3 gives the full variable domain: EAGVAQSPRYKIIEKRQSVAFWCNPISGHATLYWYQQILGQGPKLLIQFQNNGVVDDSQLPKDRFSAERLKGVDSTLKIQPAKLEDSAVYLCASSFRVRETEAFFGQGTRLTVV.

V and J are TRBV6-1 and TRBJ2-5; 11 bases line up with TRBD2. Looked up from germline, CDR1 is MNHNS and CDR2 is SASEGT. CDR3 length: 15 residues. J lost 2 bases, V lost 5 bases, and 4 bases had no gene match. DNA of the CDR3: TGTGCCAGCAGTCTAATAGCGGGGGGGCAAGAGACCCAGTACTTC. This gives the protein CASSLIAGGQETQYF.